A selection of T cell receptor beta chains follows, all from one sample in a study of cytomegalovirus exposure and HLA in healthy donors. The assay was immunoSEQ multiplex PCR, and TCRdb's table has in-frame clones only and misses some. Of roughly 100,000 clones listed, 75% to 85% were seen once; the top ten hold about 9.3%. The specimen was PBMCs. The receptor source for this set is a woman aged 18-35 years in good health and CMV-seropositive. The CDR3 runs from the conserved cysteine through the conserved F or W. Each record gives: J gene, clone size, D gene, V gene, CDR3 DNA, CDR3 protein. A D gene is named only where the DNA matches it firmly. Clone size is shown for a subset of rows, as once, few, many or a class of expanded clone.

J: TRBJ1-2
size: once
D: TRBD1
V: TRBV7-3
DNA: TGTGCCAGCAGGGTGAGGGCAGGGGGCGGCATTGACTATGGCTACACCTTC
CDR3: CASRVRAGGGIDYGYTF

J: TRBJ2-1
size: .
D: .
V: TRBV15
DNA: TGTGCCACCAGCACCTCCCCGGCGGGCAATGAGCAGTTCTTC
CDR3: CATSTSPAGNEQFF

J: TRBJ1-2
size: .
D: .
V: TRBV6-1
DNA: TGTGCCAGCAGTACAGGGCTAATCTATGGCTACACCTTC
CDR3: CASSTGLIYGYTF

J: TRBJ2-2
size: few
D: .
V: TRBV5-1
DNA: TGCGCCAGCAGCTTGGCCAGGGGACGGGGGGTCGCGGAGCTGTTTTTT
CDR3: CASSLARGRGVAELFF

J: TRBJ2-2
size: .
D: TRBD2
V: TRBV18
DNA: TGTGCCAGCTCAACAGGGACTAGCGGAACCGGGGAGCTGTTTTTT
CDR3: CASSTGTSGTGELFF

J: TRBJ2-5
size: .
D: TRBD1
V: TRBV11-3
DNA: TGTGCCAGCAGCTTCGGACAGGGGGAGACCCAGTACTTC
CDR3: CASSFGQGETQYF

J: TRBJ2-2
size: .
D: .
V: TRBV4-1
DNA: TGCGCCAGCAGCCAGGAGGGTTTGCTCCGCACGAACACCGGGGAGCTGTTTTTT
CDR3: CASSQEGLLRTNTGELFF

J: TRBJ2-1
size: .
D: TRBD2
V: TRBV19
DNA: TGTGCCAGTAGGCTAGCGGGAGTGGGGAATGAGCAGTTCTTC
CDR3: CASRLAGVGNEQFF

J: TRBJ2-7
size: .
D: TRBD1
V: TRBV4-3
DNA: TGCGCCAGCAGCCAAGATATGAGACAGGGGTACGAGCAGTACTTC
CDR3: CASSQDMRQGYEQYF

J: TRBJ2-7
size: .
D: .
V: TRBV20-1
DNA: TGCAGTGCTAGGATTAGCTCCGAGCAGTACTTC
CDR3: CSARISSEQYF

J: TRBJ2-5
size: .
D: .
V: TRBV9
DNA: TGTGCCAGCAGCGTAGCAAGGGGGACGTCCCAAGAGACCCAGTACTTC
CDR3: CASSVARGTSQETQYF

J: TRBJ2-1
size: .
D: TRBD2
V: TRBV5-4
DNA: TGTGCCAGCACGACGACTAGCGGATACAATGAGCAGTTCTTC
CDR3: CASTTTSGYNEQFF

J: TRBJ1-1
size: .
D: TRBD1
V: TRBV7-3
DNA: TGTGCCAGCAGCCCAGGTGGGACAGCATATGGAGCTTTCTTT
CDR3: CASSPGGTAYGAFF

J: TRBJ2-3
size: .
D: .
V: TRBV7-3
DNA: TGTGCCAGCAGCTTAACGGCGGGGATGGGTCTGACAGATACGCAGTATTTT
CDR3: CASSLTAGMGLTDTQYF

J: TRBJ2-5
size: .
D: TRBD1
V: TRBV5-1
DNA: TGCGCCAGCAGCTCCCTAGGACAGGGTGATGAAGAGACCCAGTACTTC
CDR3: CASSSLGQGDEETQYF

J: TRBJ2-2
size: .
D: .
V: TRBV5-1
DNA: TGCGCCAGCAGCTTTCCCGCGGGACGGCTAAACGCCGGGGAGCTGTTTTTT
CDR3: CASSFPAGRLNAGELFF

J: TRBJ2-2
size: .
D: TRBD2
V: TRBV7-6
DNA: TGTGCCAGCAGCGCCCTAGCGGGGGGTTCCGGGGAGCTGTTTTTT
CDR3: CASSALAGGSGELFF

J: TRBJ2-5
size: few
D: TRBD1
V: TRBV6-5
DNA: TGTGCCAGCAGTTGGCTCGGGACAGAGCAAGAGACCCAGTACTTC
CDR3: CASSWLGTEQETQYF

J: TRBJ1-4
size: .
D: .
V: TRBV4-1
DNA: TGCGCCAGCAGCCCTACCCGGGGGGAAAAACTGTTTTTT
CDR3: CASSPTRGEKLFF

J: TRBJ2-1
size: once
D: .
V: TRBV7-8
DNA: TGTGCCAGCAGACCAGGGGTCACTAACAATGAGCAGTTCTTC
CDR3: CASRPGVTNNEQFF

J: TRBJ1-4
size: few
D: TRBD1
V: TRBV5-1
DNA: TGCGCCAGCAGCTTTTTGGAGGGACAGGGTAGTGAAAAACTGTTTTTT
CDR3: CASSFLEGQGSEKLFF

J: TRBJ1-1
size: .
D: TRBD1
V: TRBV5-4
DNA: TGTGCCGCCGGGACAGGAATGAACACTGAAGCTTTCTTT
CDR3: CAAGTGMNTEAFF

J: TRBJ2-5
size: .
D: .
V: TRBV5-4
DNA: TGTGCCAGCAGCTCACCAGGGGTTGAAGAGACCCAGTACTTC
CDR3: CASSSPGVEETQYF

J: TRBJ1-5
size: .
D: .
V: TRBV7-6
DNA: TGTGCCAGCAGCATGGACAGCACCAGTAATCAGCCCCAGCATTTT
CDR3: CASSMDSTSNQPQHF

J: TRBJ2-7
size: .
D: TRBD1
V: TRBV5-4
DNA: TGTGCCAGCAGCTTGAGGGACAGGGGTCCCGAGCAGTACTTC
CDR3: CASSLRDRGPEQYF

J: TRBJ1-5
size: .
D: .
V: TRBV6-1
DNA: TGTGCCACTACACGGGGTTCTGACAATCAGCCCCAGCATTTT
CDR3: CATTRGSDNQPQHF

J: TRBJ1-2
size: .
D: .
V: TRBV14
DNA: TGTGCCAGCAGCCAACGGTTGTATGGCTACACCTTC
CDR3: CASSQRLYGYTF

J: TRBJ2-1
size: .
D: TRBD2
V: TRBV28
DNA: TGTGAGAATAGCGGGAGGAGGTATGAGCAGTTCTTC
CDR3: CENSGRRYEQFF

J: TRBJ1-1
size: few
D: .
V: TRBV6-6
DNA: TGTGCCAGCAGTTACCCGGGGAACACTGAAGCTTTCTTT
CDR3: CASSYPGNTEAFF

J: TRBJ2-3
size: few
D: TRBD1
V: TRBV9
DNA: TGTGCCAGCAGCGTAGTAACAGGGGGAGGCACAGATACGCAGTATTTT
CDR3: CASSVVTGGGTDTQYF

J: TRBJ2-1
size: .
D: .
V: TRBV6-6
DNA: TGTGCCAGCACCCCATTTCGAGTGGGACTTATAAATGAGCAGTTCTTC
CDR3: CASTPFRVGLINEQFF

J: TRBJ2-5
size: .
D: .
V: TRBV11-3
DNA: TGTGCCAGCAGCTTAGGTACAGGTCGTCAAGAGACCCAGTACTTC
CDR3: CASSLGTGRQETQYF

J: TRBJ2-3
size: .
D: .
V: TRBV29-1
DNA: TGCAGCGTTGACCCCCTGACAGGAGCCACAGATACGCAGTATTTT
CDR3: CSVDPLTGATDTQYF

J: TRBJ1-5
size: .
D: TRBD1
V: TRBV30
DNA: TGTGCCTGGGGGACAGGGATCGGTCAGCCCCAGCATTTT
CDR3: CAWGTGIGQPQHF

J: TRBJ1-1
size: few
D: TRBD1
V: TRBV30
DNA: TGTGCCTGGGCGGGACAGGCGAACACTGAAGCTTTCTTT
CDR3: CAWAGQANTEAFF

J: TRBJ2-7
size: .
D: .
V: TRBV29-1
DNA: TGCAGCGTGCTCAGGGCTCTCAGGTCCGAGCAGTACTTC
CDR3: CSVLRALRSEQYF

J: TRBJ2-7
size: .
D: .
V: TRBV9
DNA: TGTGCCAGCAGCGTTAGTTTGGTCTCCTACGAGCAGTACTTC
CDR3: CASSVSLVSYEQYF

J: TRBJ1-2
size: few
D: .
V: TRBV10-3
DNA: TGTGCCACCGCCACGGGGTATGGCTACACCTTC
CDR3: CATATGYGYTF

J: TRBJ1-1
size: .
D: .
V: TRBV9
DNA: TGTGCCAGCAGCGTAGGTCTAGCGGGAGTGGCTGAAGCTTTCTTT
CDR3: CASSVGLAGVAEAFF

J: TRBJ2-1
size: .
D: .
V: TRBV28
DNA: TGTGCCAGCAGGAAAGACTTGTACAATGAGCAGTTCTTC
CDR3: CASRKDLYNEQFF

J: TRBJ1-2
size: .
D: .
V: TRBV25-1
DNA: TGTGCCAGCAGTAAGACAGGACGGGACTATGGCTACACCTTC
CDR3: CASSKTGRDYGYTF

J: TRBJ1-1
size: .
D: TRBD1
V: TRBV28
DNA: TGTGCCAGCTTCCGGGACAGGGAGGACACTGAAGCTTTCTTT
CDR3: CASFRDREDTEAFF

J: TRBJ2-1
size: few
D: TRBD2
V: TRBV6-1
DNA: TGTGCCAGCGGAGCTAGCGGATACAATGAGCAGTTCTTC
CDR3: CASGASGYNEQFF

J: TRBJ2-7
size: .
D: TRBD2
V: TRBV19
DNA: TGTGCCAGTAGTATATCCAGCGGGGGTAATTACGAGCAGTACTTC
CDR3: CASSISSGGNYEQYF

J: TRBJ1-4
size: .
D: TRBD1
V: TRBV7-2
DNA: TGTGCCAGCAGCTTTCGCGGAGGCCCACGGACAGGGGGGGAAAAACTGTTTTTT
CDR3: CASSFRGGPRTGGEKLFF

J: TRBJ2-7
size: .
D: TRBD2
V: TRBV28
DNA: TGTGCCAGCAGTTTACGCGGGGGAGTTCGGTACTTC
CDR3: CASSLRGGVRYF

J: TRBJ2-7
size: few
D: .
V: TRBV7-8
DNA: TGTGCCAGCAGCCCCTGGCCAGGGACCTACGAGCAGTACTTC
CDR3: CASSPWPGTYEQYF

J: TRBJ1-2
size: few
D: .
V: TRBV7-2
DNA: TGTGCCAGCAGCTTCGCGACAGGCAACTATGGCTACACCTTC
CDR3: CASSFATGNYGYTF

J: TRBJ2-1
size: .
D: .
V: TRBV5-6
DNA: TGTGCCAGCAGCTTGGATGAAGGGGCGGTCTACAATGAGCAGTTCTTC
CDR3: CASSLDEGAVYNEQFF

J: TRBJ2-3
size: .
D: TRBD2
V: TRBV27
DNA: TGTGCCAGCAGTCCCTTAAGGACTAGCGGGAGCACAGATACGCAGTATTTT
CDR3: CASSPLRTSGSTDTQYF

J: TRBJ2-7
size: .
D: TRBD1
V: TRBV27
DNA: TGTGCCAGCAGTTTATCGGCCGGGACAGGGGGTTACGAGCAGTACTTC
CDR3: CASSLSAGTGGYEQYF

J: TRBJ2-7
size: .
D: TRBD1
V: TRBV5-1
DNA: TGCGCCAGCAGCTTGGGTGGGACAGCTCAGGCCTACGAGCAGTACTTC
CDR3: CASSLGGTAQAYEQYF

J: TRBJ1-5
size: .
D: TRBD1
V: TRBV6-1
DNA: TGTGCCAGCAGCCGGGACAGGGAAAGAGGTCAGCCCCAGCATTTT
CDR3: CASSRDRERGQPQHF

J: TRBJ2-5
size: .
D: .
V: TRBV12-1
DNA: TGTGCCAGGACGACCCGACTAGCGGGGGGGAAAGAGACCCAGTACTTC
CDR3: CARTTRLAGGKETQYF

J: TRBJ2-7
size: .
D: TRBD2
V: TRBV2
DNA: TGTGCCAGCAGCGGACTAGAAAGCTCCTACGAGCAGTACTTC
CDR3: CASSGLESSYEQYF

J: TRBJ2-5
size: .
D: .
V: TRBV9
DNA: TGTGCCAGCAGCGTAGGGGGGGGCTCAGAGACCCAGTACTTC
CDR3: CASSVGGGSETQYF

J: TRBJ1-2
size: .
D: TRBD1
V: TRBV7-2
DNA: TGTGCCAGCAGCTTAGTAGGGGGGGGACAGGGCGCCTATGGCTACACCTTC
CDR3: CASSLVGGGQGAYGYTF

J: TRBJ1-1
size: .
D: .
V: TRBV6-6
DNA: TGTGCCAGCAGTTACTCGAAAGCGAGGGGAGGGACTGAAGCTTTCTTT
CDR3: CASSYSKARGGTEAFF

J: TRBJ2-7
size: .
D: .
V: TRBV14
DNA: TGTGCCAGCAGCCAGTCCTACTTAAAGCAGTACTTC
CDR3: CASSQSYLKQYF